This TCR beta chain came from a study of shared clonotypes between healthy human individuals. Sequenced by immunoSEQ multiplex PCR; TCRdb stores in-frame clones only, minus some. The sample includes 630,000 or so clones, roughly 98% of them seen just once. The ends were cut back, 1 base at V and 3 bases at J, with 10 bases in the middle. Germline loops: CDR1 LGHNA, CDR2 YSLEER. The CDR3 totals 14 residues. Naive CD8 cells, CD45RO-negative and positively selected for CCR7, excluded terminally differentiated effector memory CD45RA+ cells. This clone appeared once. The sequence was collected from a man aged 25 to 40 in good health. The sample comprised naive CD8+ T cells sorted from blood. The chain recombines TRBV4-3 with TRBJ2-7; D is ambiguous. CDR3: CASSQGVSLYEQYF. CDR3 bases: TGCGCCAGCAGCCAAGGGGTTTCACTCTACGAGCAGTACTTC.